This T cell receptor beta chain came from a study of blood T cell repertoires in COVID-19. Study information: Samples of COVID-19 (acute and convalescent) were obtained from the United States, Italy and Spain. From T cells, B-cell-depleted T cells, or PBMCs came the material, which was cDNA or gDNA.

CDR1 GTSNPN and CDR2 SVGIG come from the germline V gene (reference sequence). Trimming removed 0 bases at V and 4 bases at J, with 6 bases between. CDR3 length equals 12 residues. In its sample, this clone was seen once. Recruits, aged roughly 18 to 100 years, lived in 25 or so US areas. Per the original data handling: Quantification of nucleated cells was approximated via reference gene primer amplification. Only in-frame clones appear in the TCRdb table, and some are missing; sequencing was by immunoSEQ multiplex PCR. V, J and clone size derive from that table, while D and trimming were established from the DNA sequence. In the table there are about 260,000 clones, about nine tenths of which are singletons.

The TCR was taken from a middle-aged woman with acute COVID-19. The chain uses TRBV30 and TRBJ1-2; D remains unclear. The specimen was PBMCs or T cells enriched from blood (not recorded which). CDR3 protein: CAWSVSFYGYTF. CDR3 sequence (DNA): TGTGCCTGGAGTGTTTCCTTCTATGGCTACACCTTC. The whole variable domain, filled in from reference TRBV30 and TRBJ1-2, reads SQTIHQWPATLVQPVGSPLSLECTVEGTSNPNLYWYRQAAGRGLQLLFYSVGIGQISSEVPQNLSASRPQDRQFILSSKKLLLSDSGFYLCAWSVSFYGYTFGSGTRLTVV.